The T cell receptor (beta chain) described here comes from a study of blood T cell repertoires in COVID-19. As originally analysed: Estimates of nucleated cell counts were drawn from the amplification of reference gene primers. Sequencing used immunoSEQ multiplex PCR; TCRdb keeps in-frame clones, though not all of them. V and J calls and clone size follow that table, whereas D and trimming were derived from the DNA. This table holds 200,000 to 250,000 clones, around 81% found once. This TCR was recovered from a woman aged 30 to 39 who had recovered from COVID-19. Sequences were obtained from peripheral blood.

CDR3 amino acids: CASSRGLAGDREQFF. In DNA, the CDR3 is TGTGCCAGCTCACGGGGACTAGCGGGAGATCGAGAGCAGTTCTTC. The gene calls are TRBV18 and TRBJ2-1, with 14 bases fitting TRBD2. V dropped 4 bases and J dropped 10; count of bases not matched to a gene: 6. CDR1 is KGHSH, CDR2 LQKENI, per germline. This CDR3 spans 15 amino acids.